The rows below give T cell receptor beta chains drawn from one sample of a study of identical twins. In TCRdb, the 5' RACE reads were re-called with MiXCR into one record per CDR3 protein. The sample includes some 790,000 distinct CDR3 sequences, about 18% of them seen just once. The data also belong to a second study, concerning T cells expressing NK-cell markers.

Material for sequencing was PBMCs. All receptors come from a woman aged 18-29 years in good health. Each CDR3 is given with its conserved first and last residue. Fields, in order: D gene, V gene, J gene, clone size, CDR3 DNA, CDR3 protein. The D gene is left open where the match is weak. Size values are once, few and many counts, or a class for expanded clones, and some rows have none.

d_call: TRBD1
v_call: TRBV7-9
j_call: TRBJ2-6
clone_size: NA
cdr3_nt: TGTGCCAGCAGTCAACAGGGGGCTAGCTCTGGGGCCAACGTCCTGACTTTC
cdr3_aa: CASSQQGASSGANVLTF

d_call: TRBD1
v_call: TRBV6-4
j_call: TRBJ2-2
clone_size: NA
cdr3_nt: TGTGCCAGCAGTGCCGTACAGGGGACCGGGGAGCTGTTTTTT
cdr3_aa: CASSAVQGTGELFF

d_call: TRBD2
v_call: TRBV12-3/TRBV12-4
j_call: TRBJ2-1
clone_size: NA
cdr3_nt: TGTGCCAGCAGTTTAGCGACTAGCGGGGGGAATGAGCAGTTCTTC
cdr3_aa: CASSLATSGGNEQFF

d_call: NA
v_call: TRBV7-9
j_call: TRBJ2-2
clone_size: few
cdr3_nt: TGTGCCATTGTTGGGGGGCCGGACACCGGGGAGCTGTTTTTT
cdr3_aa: CAIVGGPDTGELFF

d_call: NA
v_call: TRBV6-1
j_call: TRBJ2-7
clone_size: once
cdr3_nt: TGTGCCAGCAGCAATGGACGGGGGCCGTACGAGCAGTACTTC
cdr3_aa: CASSNGRGPYEQYF

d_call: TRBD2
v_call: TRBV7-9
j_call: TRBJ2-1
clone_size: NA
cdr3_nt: TGTGCCAGCCTAGACAGCGGGACTAGCGGGAGGAATGAGCAGTTCTTC
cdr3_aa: CASLDSGTSGRNEQFF

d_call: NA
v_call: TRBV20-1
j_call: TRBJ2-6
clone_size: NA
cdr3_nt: TGCAGTGCTAAGGGATGGGCCAACGTCCTGACTTTC
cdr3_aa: CSAKGWANVLTF

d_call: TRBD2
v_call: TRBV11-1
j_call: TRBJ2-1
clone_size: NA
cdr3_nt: TGTGCCAGCAGACCCGCGCCCAGCGGGGGTGTTAGCTCCTACAATGAGCAGTTCTTC
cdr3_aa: CASRPAPSGGVSSYNEQFF

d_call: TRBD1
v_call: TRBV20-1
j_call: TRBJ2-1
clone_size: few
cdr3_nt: TGCAGTGCTCCCCCATTATTCCCCGGGACAGGGGAAATTGGTGAGCAGTTCTTC
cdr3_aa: CSAPPLFPGTGEIGEQFF

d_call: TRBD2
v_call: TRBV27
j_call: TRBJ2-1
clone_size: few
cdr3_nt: TGTGCCAGCAGTTTCCGGACTAGCGGATACAATGAGCAGTTCTTC
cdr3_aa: CASSFRTSGYNEQFF

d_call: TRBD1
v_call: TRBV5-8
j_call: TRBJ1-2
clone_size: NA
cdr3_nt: TGTGCCAGCAGCCAAACAGGGGGGGTTTATGGCTACACCTTC
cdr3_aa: CASSQTGGVYGYTF

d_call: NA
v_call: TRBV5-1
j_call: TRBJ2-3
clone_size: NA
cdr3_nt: TGCGCCAGCAGCTTGGCTATTGGGCTAGCTAAAGAGGGGACAGATACGCAGTATTTT
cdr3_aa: CASSLAIGLAKEGTDTQYF

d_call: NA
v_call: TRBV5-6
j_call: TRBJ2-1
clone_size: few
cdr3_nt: TGTGCCAGCAGCTTCTTCGGGACCGGAGGCAATGAGCAGTTCTTC
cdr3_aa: CASSFFGTGGNEQFF

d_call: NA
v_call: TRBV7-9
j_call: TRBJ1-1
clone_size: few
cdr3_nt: TGTGCCAGCAGCCTCAAGACGGTGGGGGCTTTCTTT
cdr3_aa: CASSLKTVGAFF

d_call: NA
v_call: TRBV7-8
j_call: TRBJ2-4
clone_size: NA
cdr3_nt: TGTGCCAGCAGCCTTAGACCGATGAGGATTCAGTACTTC
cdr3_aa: CASSLRPMRIQYF

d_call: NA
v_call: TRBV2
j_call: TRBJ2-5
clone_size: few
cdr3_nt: TGTGCCAGCAGTGATGATTTGCAAGAGACCCAGTACTTC
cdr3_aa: CASSDDLQETQYF